The next 24 T cell receptor beta chains were all read from a single sample in a study of T cells in Graves' hyperthyroidism and ophthalmopathy. Amplification of TCR beta CDR3 regions used RNA as the template. Carried out on the TCR CDR3, a first-round RT-PCR used the HTBI primer set. One entry per CDR3 protein results from TCRdb running MiXCR on the multiplex PCR reads. The sample has a few hundred thousand distinct CDR3 sequences, more than 15% seen once. Material: blood. The receptor set was obtained from a woman between 18 and 29 years old with Graves' ophthalmopathy.

This clonotype appeared many times. The rearrangement uses TRBV7-2 and TRBJ2-1; D remains unclear. The CDR3 covers 11 residues. The V gene lost 5 bases and the J gene lost 5 bases, with 4 bases spanning the gap. Germline V gene sequence: CDR1 SGHTA, CDR2 FQGNSA. DNA for the CDR3: TGTGCCAGCAGCACGGACAATGAGCAGTTCTTC. It translates to CASSTDNEQFF.

This clonotype came up a few times. V and J are TRBV5-5 and TRBJ2-7; the D gene is possibly TRBD2 (6 bases). CDR3 length equals 13 residues. V was trimmed by 6 bases and J by 3 bases, leaving 13 bases between them. Germline-derived CDR1 and CDR2 are SGHKS and YYEKEE (reference sequence). The CDR3 protein is CASTWGVSYEQYF. Here the CDR3 DNA reads TGTGCCAGCACATGGGGGGTAAGCTACGAGCAGTACTTC.

The chain employs TRBV7-9 and TRBJ1-2, with a possible D match to TRBD1 (5 bases). With 7 bases removed from V and 6 bases from J, the gap between germline ends came to 18 bases. Germline CDR1 and CDR2: SEHNR and FQNEAQ (reference sequence). CDR3 length: 14 amino acids. Here the CDR3 DNA reads TGTGCCAGCACCTGGGTGGGGACTGAGAATGGCTACACCTTC. Encoded protein: CASTWVGTENGYTF.

This clonotype was observed many times. The chain employs TRBV7-8 and TRBJ1-5; D call uncertain. Germline CDR1 and CDR2: SGHVS and FQNEAQ. The ends were cut back, 1 base at V and 7 bases at J, with 8 bases in the middle. The CDR3 is 13 amino acids. This CDR3 reads CASSLGAWQPQHF. CDR3 coding DNA: TGTGCCAGCAGCTTAGGAGCGTGGCAGCCCCAGCATTTT. Full variable domain (rest looked up from reference TRBV7-8 and TRBJ1-5): GAGVSQSPRYKVAKRGQDVALRCDPISGHVSLFWYQQALGQGPEFLTYFQNEAQLDKSGLPSDRFFAERPEGSVSTLKIQRTQQEDSAVYLCASSLGAWQPQHFGDGTRLSIL.

Remarks on this clonotype: Being one base from a much bigger clone, this may be a read error. V is TRBV11-2 and J is TRBJ2-1; D uncertain. Germline V lookup: CDR1 SGHAT, CDR2 FQNNGV. The CDR3 length is 15 residues. This CDR3 is CASSLDYNSYNGQFF. In nucleotides, the CDR3 is TGTGCCAGCAGCTTAGACTATAACTCCTACAATGGGCAGTTCTTC.

This clonotype was observed many times. CDR3 amino acids: CASGGRTVNTEAFF. CDR3 DNA: TGTGCCAGCGGCGGCAGGACTGTGAACACTGAAGCTTTCTTT. The J gene is TRBJ1-1, the V gene TRBV12-3 or TRBV12-4; D is undetermined. This CDR3 comprises 14 residues. With 8 bases removed from V and 0 bases from J, the gap between germline ends came to 13 bases.

The V and J genes are TRBV15 and TRBJ2-7; 11 bases line up with TRBD2. J lost 7 bases, V lost 1 base, and 3 bases had no gene match. This CDR3 region has 14 residues. Germline V gene lookup returns CDR1 LNHNV and CDR2 YYDKDF (reference sequence). In DNA form, the CDR3 reads TGTGCCACCAGCAGAGGACTAGCGGGACGGGAGCAGTACTTC. Translation gives CATSRGLAGREQYF.

This clonotype was counted only a few times. The rearrangement joins TRBV6-1 to TRBJ1-6; 8 bases are shared with TRBD1. The V and J ends lost 0 bases and 3 bases, in that order; junction bases with no gene match: 4. Germline V gene lookup returns CDR1 MNHNS and CDR2 SASEGT. This CDR3 comprises 17 residues. The CDR3: CASSEAGTGGYNSPLHF. The CDR3 DNA sequence: TGTGCCAGCAGTGAAGCCGGGACAGGAGGCTATAATTCACCCCTCCACTTT.

This clonotype has ten or more counts. The CDR3: CASSPGSGQFGGYTF. In DNA form, the CDR3 reads TGTGCCAGTAGTCCCGGATCAGGCCAGTTCGGCGGCTACACCTTC. V is TRBV19 and J is TRBJ1-2; D unclear. The CDR3 extends over 15 amino acids. The V gene's germline CDR1 is LNHDA and CDR2 SQIVND (reference sequence). Trimming stripped 5 bases from V and 8 bases from J, with 21 bases between. The full variable domain, completed using reference TRBV19 and TRBJ1-2, is DGGITQSPKYLFRKEGQNVTLSCEQNLNHDAMYWYRQDPGQGLRLIYYSQIVNDFQKGDIAEGYSVSREKKESFPLTVTSAQKNPTAFYLCASSPGSGQFGGYTFGSGTRLTVV.

The chain employs TRBV28 and TRBJ1-2, with D perhaps TRBD1 (5 bases). CDR3 size: 13 residues. The germline gives CDR1 MDHEN, CDR2 SYDVKM. V shed 5 bases and J shed 5 bases, with 12 bases lying between them. The CDR3, as DNA: TGTGCCAGCAGTCCCGGGAAGGGGTATGGCTACACCTTC. This codes for CASSPGKGYGYTF.

This clonotype was detected many times. The V call is TRBV6-5, the J call TRBJ1-2; TRBD1 agrees at 7 bases. The CDR3 spans 14 residues. The V and J ends lost 3 bases and 6 bases, in that order; junction bases with no gene match: 7. The germline gives CDR1 MNHEY, CDR2 SVGAGI. Here the CDR3 reads CASSYTTGAHGYTF. CDR3 in DNA: TGTGCCAGCAGTTATACTACAGGGGCTCATGGCTACACCTTC.

The sample holds many counts of this clonotype. The chain carries TRBV20-1 and TRBJ1-5, with D hard to call. V was cut by 0 bases and J by 7 bases, with 10 bases left in between. Germline V gene data show CDR1 as DFQATT and CDR2 as SNEGSKA (reference sequence). There are 13 residues in the CDR3. The CDR3 loop is CSARESPGQPQHF. In DNA form, the CDR3 reads TGCAGTGCTAGAGAATCCCCAGGCCAGCCCCAGCATTTT.

This clonotype was detected only a few times. The J gene is TRBJ1-1, the V gene TRBV6-1, with D hard to call. The ends were cut back, 5 bases at V and 0 bases at J, with 13 bases in the middle. Germline CDR1 MNHNS, CDR2 SASEGT. The CDR3 has 15 amino acids. CDR3: CASSTLYGVNTEAFF. CDR3 nucleotides: TGTGCCAGCAGTACCCTTTATGGAGTGAACACTGAAGCTTTCTTT.

With respect to this clonotype: A much larger clone is a single base away; this may be a read error. The gene calls are TRBV7-2 and TRBJ2-1; TRBD1 or TRBD2 may be the D gene (5 bases each). V was trimmed by 0 bases and J by 6 bases, leaving 15 bases between them. Germline CDR1 SGHTA, CDR2 FQGNSA. CDR3 length: 16 amino acids. CDR3 residues: CASSLASFMRGNEQFF. In DNA form, the CDR3 reads TGTGCCAGCAGCTTAGCTAGCTTTATGAGGGGCAATGAGCAGTTCTTC. The full variable domain, completed using reference TRBV7-2 and TRBJ2-1, is GAGVSQSPSNKVTEKGKDVELRCDPISGHTALYWYRQSLGQGLEFLIYFQGNSAPDKSGLPSDRFSAERTGGSVSTLTIQRTQQEDSAVYLCASSLASFMRGNEQFFGPGTRLTVL.

This clonotype was counted between two and nine times. The chain employs TRBV5-1 and TRBJ1-1; a possible D gene is TRBD1 (5 bases). V was trimmed by 0 bases and J by 0 bases, leaving 9 bases between them. This CDR3 comprises 15 residues. Germline V CDR1 and CDR2: SGHRS, YFSETQ. The CDR3 coding sequence is TGCGCCAGCAGCTTGGAGGGACCCATGAACACTGAAGCTTTCTTT. This sequence encodes CASSLEGPMNTEAFF.

In the case of this clonotype: Because it lacks the conserved phenylalanine or tryptophan at the end, this CDR3 is likely a read error. The J gene is TRBJ1-1, the V gene TRBV19; D is undetermined. Looked up from germline, CDR1 is LNHDA and CDR2 is SQIVND (reference sequence). V was pared by 3 bases and J by 1 base, with 6 bases between. The CDR3 consists of 13 residues. The CDR3 region has the DNA TGTGCCAGTAGTATGAAGAGGAACACTGAAGCTTTCTCT. This gives the protein CASSMKRNTEAFS.

This chain joins TRBV24-1 and TRBJ1-5; TRBD1 agrees at 8 bases. Per the germline V gene, CDR1 is KGHDR and CDR2 is SFDVKD. This CDR3 has 15 amino acids. Unmatched junction bases numbered 5, after V lost 5 bases and J lost 3 bases. CDR3 in amino acids: CATSAGDRFNQPQHF. The CDR3 nucleotides read TGTGCCACCAGTGCTGGGGACAGGTTCAATCAGCCCCAGCATTTT.

This clonotype was observed at least ten times. The CDR3 is CSARSPGEGGIYEQYF. In DNA form, the CDR3 reads TGCAGTGCTAGATCTCCAGGAGAGGGGGGAATCTACGAGCAGTACTTC. The rearrangement uses TRBV20-1 and TRBJ2-7; D could derive from TRBD1 or TRBD2 (6 bases each). Deletions cut 2 bases from V and 3 bases from J, with 20 bases between. Looked up from germline, CDR1 is DFQATT and CDR2 is SNEGSKA (reference sequence). This CDR3 is built from 16 residues.

This clonotype was counted at least ten times. The chain employs TRBV6-6 and TRBJ2-5; D might be TRBD1 (6 bases). V lost 1 base to trimming and J lost 3 bases, with 15 bases between them. This CDR3 region has 16 residues. Per germline, CDR1 MNHNY and CDR2 SVGAGI (reference sequence). CDR3 region: CASSYWFGSGEETQYF. The CDR3 DNA reads as TGTGCCAGCAGTTACTGGTTCGGGTCAGGGGAAGAGACCCAGTACTTC.

This clonotype occurred many times. This chain uses TRBV6-2 or TRBV6-3 with TRBJ2-1, with 9 bases that match TRBD1. The germline V gene has CDR1 MNHEY and CDR2 SVGEGT. This CDR3 contains 16 residues. The ends lost 0 bases at V and 8 bases at J; junction bases unmatched: 8. The CDR3 nucleotides read TGTGCCAGCAGTTACTCGAGCACAGGGGGCTGGTATGAGCAGTTCTTC. It specifies CASSYSSTGGWYEQFF.

This clonotype was recorded at least ten times. The chain carries TRBV30 and TRBJ1-5; D is undetermined. Germline CDR1 reads GTSNPN; CDR2 reads SVGIG (reference sequence). This CDR3 is 13 amino acids long. Trimming took off 1 base at V and 3 bases at J, with 7 bases between the two ends. The CDR3 is CAWSDGVNQPQHF. Here the CDR3 DNA reads TGTGCCTGGAGTGACGGAGTCAATCAGCCCCAGCATTTT.

Many counts were recorded for this clonotype. The chain is built from TRBV28 and TRBJ1-2; D remains unclear. Trimming took 5 bases from V and 8 from J, leaving 27 bases between them. The CDR3 runs to 17 residues. Germline CDR1 reads MDHEN; CDR2 reads SYDVKM. In DNA, the CDR3 is TGTGCCAGCAGTCCAATTATCAGACTGGAAAAGTTGCGCGGCTACACCTTC. It codes for CASSPIIRLEKLRGYTF.

There are many counts of this clonotype. CDR3 amino acids: CASNLVGDQPQHF. The CDR3 DNA reads as TGTGCCAGCAACCTAGTCGGGGATCAGCCCCAGCATTTT. The gene calls are TRBV2 and TRBJ1-5, with D unclear. CDR1 and CDR2 (germline): SNHLY, FYNNEI. Trimming pared 7 bases from V and 5 bases from J, leaving 12 bases between. The CDR3 consists of 13 residues.

The table lists this clonotype with many counts. The V gene is TRBV13, the J gene TRBJ1-1; maybe TRBD1 (5 bases). Germline CDR1 is PRHDT and CDR2 is FYEKMQ (reference sequence). V was cut by 0 bases and J by 1 base, with 9 bases left in between. The CDR3 has 15 residues. CDR3 DNA: TGTGCCAGCAGCTTAGGGGGGCGGTGGAACACTGAAGCTTTCTTT. Translated: CASSLGGRWNTEAFF.